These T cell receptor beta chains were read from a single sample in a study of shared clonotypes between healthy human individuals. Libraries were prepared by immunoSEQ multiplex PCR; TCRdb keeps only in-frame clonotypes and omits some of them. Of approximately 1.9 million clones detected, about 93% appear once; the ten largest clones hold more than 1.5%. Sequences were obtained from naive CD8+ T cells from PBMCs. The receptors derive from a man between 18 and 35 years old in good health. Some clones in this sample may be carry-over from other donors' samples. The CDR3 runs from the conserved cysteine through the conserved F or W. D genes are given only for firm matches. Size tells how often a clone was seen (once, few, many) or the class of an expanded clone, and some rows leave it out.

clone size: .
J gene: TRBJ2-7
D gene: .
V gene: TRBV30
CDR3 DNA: TGTGCCTGGAGTTACGGAGCCGGGTTCGGAGAGCAGTACTTC
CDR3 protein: CAWSYGAGFGEQYF

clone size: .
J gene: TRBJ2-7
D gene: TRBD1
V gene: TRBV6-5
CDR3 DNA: TGTGCCAGCAGCCAGGGACAGCCTTACGAGCAGTACTTC
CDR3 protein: CASSQGQPYEQYF

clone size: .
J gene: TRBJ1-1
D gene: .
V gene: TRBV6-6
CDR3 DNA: TGTGCCAGCAGTTACTCAACCCCCGGGGCTGAAGCTTTCTTT
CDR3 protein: CASSYSTPGAEAFF

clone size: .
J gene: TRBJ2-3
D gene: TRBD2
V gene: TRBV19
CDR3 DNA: TGTGCCAGTAGTACCGGGACTAGCGGGAGGGCCCTGACAGATACGCAGTATTTT
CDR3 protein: CASSTGTSGRALTDTQYF

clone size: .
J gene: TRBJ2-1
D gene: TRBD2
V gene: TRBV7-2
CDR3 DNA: TGTGCCAGCAGCTTTGGCGGGAGGAGTGAGCAGTTCTTC
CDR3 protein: CASSFGGRSEQFF

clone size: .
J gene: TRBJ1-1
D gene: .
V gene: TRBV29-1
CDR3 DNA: TGCAGCGTTTCTTCGGGGAACACTGAAGCTTTCTTT
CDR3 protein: CSVSSGNTEAFF

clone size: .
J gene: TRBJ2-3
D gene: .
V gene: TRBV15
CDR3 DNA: TGTGCCACCAGCAGAGATCACGGGGCGGGGACTAGCACAGATACGCAGTATTTT
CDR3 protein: CATSRDHGAGTSTDTQYF

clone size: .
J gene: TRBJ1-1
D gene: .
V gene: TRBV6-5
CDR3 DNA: TGTGCCAGCAGCCCGATCTTGTACACTGAAGCTTTCTTT
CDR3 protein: CASSPILYTEAFF

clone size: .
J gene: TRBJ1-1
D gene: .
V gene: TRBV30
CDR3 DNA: TGTGCCTGGAGTTACGGGTGGACTGAAGCTTTCTTT
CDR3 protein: CAWSYGWTEAFF

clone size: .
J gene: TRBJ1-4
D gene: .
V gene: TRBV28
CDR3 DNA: TGTGCCAGCAGACAGTCTGCAACTAATGAAAAACTGTTTTTT
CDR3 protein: CASRQSATNEKLFF

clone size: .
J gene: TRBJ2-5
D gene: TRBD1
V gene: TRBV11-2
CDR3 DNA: TGTGCCAGCAGCCCTACACCACAGGGGTCCCAAGAAGAGACCCAGTACTTC
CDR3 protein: CASSPTPQGSQEETQYF

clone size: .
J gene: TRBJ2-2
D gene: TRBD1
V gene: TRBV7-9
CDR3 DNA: TGTGCCAGCAGCCATCCCGACAGGGGGAGAAACACCGGGGAGCTGTTTTTT
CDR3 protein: CASSHPDRGRNTGELFF

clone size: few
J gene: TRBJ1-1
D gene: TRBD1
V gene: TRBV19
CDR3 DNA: TGTGCCAGTAGTGCAGAGACAGGGGCCAACACTGAAGCTTTCTTT
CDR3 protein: CASSAETGANTEAFF

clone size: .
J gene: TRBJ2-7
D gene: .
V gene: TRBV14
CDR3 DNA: TGTGCCAGCAGCCAAACAGCCTACGAGCAGTACTTC
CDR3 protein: CASSQTAYEQYF

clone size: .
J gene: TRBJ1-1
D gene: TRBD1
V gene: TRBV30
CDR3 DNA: TGTGCCTGGGACCGGGACAGAAAAAACACTGAAGCTTTCTTT
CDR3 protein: CAWDRDRKNTEAFF